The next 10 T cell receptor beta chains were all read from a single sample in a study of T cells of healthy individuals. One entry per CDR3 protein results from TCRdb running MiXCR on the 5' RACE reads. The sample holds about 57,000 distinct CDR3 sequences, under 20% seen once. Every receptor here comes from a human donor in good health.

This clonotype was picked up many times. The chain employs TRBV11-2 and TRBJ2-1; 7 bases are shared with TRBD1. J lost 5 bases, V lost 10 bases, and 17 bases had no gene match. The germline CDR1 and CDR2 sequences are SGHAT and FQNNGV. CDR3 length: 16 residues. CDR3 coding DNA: TGTGCCATCAAGGGACAGCTCGGTGCTGGACACAATGAGCAGTTCTTC. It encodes CAIKGQLGAGHNEQFF.

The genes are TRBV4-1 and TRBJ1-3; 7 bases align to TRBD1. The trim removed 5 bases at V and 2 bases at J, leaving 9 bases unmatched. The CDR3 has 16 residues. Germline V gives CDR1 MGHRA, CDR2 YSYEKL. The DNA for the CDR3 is TGCGCCAGCAGCGGCCGACAGGGTGGAGCTGGAAACACCATATATTTT. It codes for CASSGRQGGAGNTIYF.

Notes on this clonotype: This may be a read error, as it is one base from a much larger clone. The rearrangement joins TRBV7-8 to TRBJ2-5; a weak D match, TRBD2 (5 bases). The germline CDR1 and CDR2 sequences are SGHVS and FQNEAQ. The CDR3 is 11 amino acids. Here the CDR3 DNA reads TGTGCCAGCAGCCCAAGGGAGACCCAGCACTTC. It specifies CASSPRETQHF.

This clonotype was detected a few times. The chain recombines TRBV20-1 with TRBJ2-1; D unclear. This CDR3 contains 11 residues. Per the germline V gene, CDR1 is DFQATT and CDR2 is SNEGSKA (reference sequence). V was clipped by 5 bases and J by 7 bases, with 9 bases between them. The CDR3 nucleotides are TGCAGTGCTTATCGGTCGAATGAGCAGTTCTTC. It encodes CSAYRSNEQFF.

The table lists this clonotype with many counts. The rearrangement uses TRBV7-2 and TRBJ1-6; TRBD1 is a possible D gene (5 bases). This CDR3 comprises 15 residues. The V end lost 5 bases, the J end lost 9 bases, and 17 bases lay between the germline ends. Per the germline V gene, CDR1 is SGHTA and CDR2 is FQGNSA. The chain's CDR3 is CASSTFRELSSPLHF. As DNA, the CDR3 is TGTGCCAGCAGCACCTTCAGGGAGCTTAGTTCACCCCTCCACTTT.

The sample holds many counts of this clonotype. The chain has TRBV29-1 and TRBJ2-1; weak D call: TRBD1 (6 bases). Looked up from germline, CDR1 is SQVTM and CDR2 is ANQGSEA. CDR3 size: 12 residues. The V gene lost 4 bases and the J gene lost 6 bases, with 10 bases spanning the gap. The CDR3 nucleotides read TGCAGCGTTGCTACAGGGTTCAATGAGCAGTTCTTC. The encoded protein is CSVATGFNEQFF.

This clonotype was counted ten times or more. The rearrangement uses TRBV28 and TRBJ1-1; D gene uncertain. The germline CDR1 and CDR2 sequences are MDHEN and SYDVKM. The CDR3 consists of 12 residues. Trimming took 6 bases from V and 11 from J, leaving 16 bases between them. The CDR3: CASRPPIRRAFF. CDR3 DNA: TGTGCCAGCAGACCGCCGATCCGGAGGGCTTTCTTT.

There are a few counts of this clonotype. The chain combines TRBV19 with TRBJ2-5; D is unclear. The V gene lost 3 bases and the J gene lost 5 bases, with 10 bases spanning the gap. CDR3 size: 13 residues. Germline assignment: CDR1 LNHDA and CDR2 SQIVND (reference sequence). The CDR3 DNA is TGTGCCAGTAGTATCATAGCTTGGGAGACCCAGTACTTC. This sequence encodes CASSIIAWETQYF.

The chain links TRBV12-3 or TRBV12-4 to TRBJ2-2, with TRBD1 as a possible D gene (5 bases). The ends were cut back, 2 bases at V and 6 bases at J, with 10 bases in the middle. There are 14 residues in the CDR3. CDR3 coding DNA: TGTGCCAGCAGTTTAAAGGGGTACGCCGGGGAGCTGTTTTTT. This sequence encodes CASSLKGYAGELFF.

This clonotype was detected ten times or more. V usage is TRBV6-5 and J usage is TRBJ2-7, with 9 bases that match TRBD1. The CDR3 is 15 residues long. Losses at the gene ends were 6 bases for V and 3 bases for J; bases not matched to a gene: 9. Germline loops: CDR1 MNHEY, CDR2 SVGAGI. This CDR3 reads CASRRTGQGNYEQYF. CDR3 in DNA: TGTGCCAGCAGGCGAACGGGACAGGGAAACTACGAGCAGTACTTC.